This TCR beta chain was obtained from a study of T cell responses to AZD1222 COVID-19 vaccine. Study-level background: Both about-4-week and about-12-week second-dose recipients were combined.

Profiled with immunoSEQ multiplex PCR; TCRdb holds only in-frame clones, not every one. The sample has more than 80,000 clones; roughly 90% are singletons. Details on this clone: The antigen is undetermined.

Study results and limitations: Spike-specific TCR breadth and depth were elevated following two AZD1222 doses. Researchers took repertoire samples only after the peak T cell response had come. Across the whole spike, CD4 TCRs peaked at regions 160-218 and 743-854.

The sequence was collected from an adult in good health. The sequencing used peripheral blood, collected on day 0 of AZD1222 vaccination.

In DNA, the CDR3 is TGTGCCAGCAGTTCTAGCGGGAGCTCCTACGAGCAGTACTTC. This translates into CASSSSGSSYEQYF. The rearrangement joins TRBV27 to TRBJ2-7; 10 nucleotides line up with TRBD2. Germline V gene lookup returns CDR1 MNHEY and CDR2 SMNVEV (reference sequence). Unmatched junction bases numbered 0, after V lost 4 bases and J lost 0 bases. This CDR3 spans 14 amino acids.